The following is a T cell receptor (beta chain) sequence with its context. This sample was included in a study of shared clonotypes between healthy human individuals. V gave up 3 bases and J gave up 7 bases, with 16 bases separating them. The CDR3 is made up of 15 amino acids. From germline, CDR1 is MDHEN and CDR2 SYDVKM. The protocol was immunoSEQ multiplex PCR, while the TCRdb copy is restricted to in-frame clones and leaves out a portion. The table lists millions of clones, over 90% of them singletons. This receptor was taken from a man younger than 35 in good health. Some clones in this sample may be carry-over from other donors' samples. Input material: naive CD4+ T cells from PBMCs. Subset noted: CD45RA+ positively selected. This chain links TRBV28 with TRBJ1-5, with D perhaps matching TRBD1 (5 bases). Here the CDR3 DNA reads TGTGCCAGCAGTTTGGAGTTGGGGGTCGGACAGCCCCAGCATTTT. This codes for CASSLELGVGQPQHF.